These 25 T cell receptor beta chains were all obtained from the same sample, sequenced in a study of cytomegalovirus exposure and HLA in healthy donors. This table comes from immunoSEQ multiplex PCR, and its TCRdb copy is limited to in-frame clones, with some not included. This repertoire shows 150,000 to 200,000 clones, 70% to 90% found once; its top ten account for 2% to 2.5%. The sample was PBMCs. These receptors all come from a man aged 30 to 45 in good health and CMV-seropositive.

This chain uses TRBV5-1 with TRBJ2-5, with D tentatively TRBD2 (6 bases). Trimming cost V 7 bases and J 3 bases, with 19 bases left between them. CDR1 and CDR2 from the germline V gene are SGHRS and YFSETQ. CDR3 length: 15 amino acids. CDR3 protein: CASRTGGTYEETQYF. The CDR3 coding sequence is TGCGCCAGCCGTACCGGAGGGACTTATGAAGAGACCCAGTACTTC.

The chain links TRBV10-3 to TRBJ2-7; the D is unclear. The CDR3 is made up of 12 amino acids. The V gene's germline CDR1 is ENHRY and CDR2 SYGVKD. Trimming left V 3 bases short and J 6 bases short, with 9 bases between. The CDR3 loop reads CAISDPNGEQYF. For the CDR3, the DNA is TGTGCCATCAGTGACCCTAATGGCGAGCAGTACTTC.

J is TRBJ2-5 and V is TRBV11-2; perhaps TRBD1 as D (6 bases). Germline-derived CDR1 and CDR2 are SGHAT and FQNNGV. The CDR3 is made up of 15 amino acids. The V gene lost 4 bases and the J gene lost 5 bases, with 17 bases spanning the gap. For the CDR3, the DNA is TGTGCCAGCAGCTACCTGTGGGGGCCGGGGGAGACCCAGTACTTC. This sequence encodes CASSYLWGPGETQYF.

The gene calls are TRBV7-2 and TRBJ2-4; the match to TRBD2 covers 7 bases. V lost 1 base to trimming and J lost 9 bases; unmatched junction nucleotides: 12. The CDR3 loop spans 16 amino acids. Germline values: CDR1 SGHTA, CDR2 FQGNSA. CDR3 bases: TGTGCCAGCAGCTTAGAGAGATATCCCGGGAGGAGCATTCAGTACTTC. It translates to CASSLERYPGRSIQYF.

A remark on this clone: Distinct nucleotide sequences in the sample also encode this CDR3. This rearrangement joins TRBV7-2 to TRBJ2-1, with TRBD2 identical over 12 bases. After removal of 5 bases from V and 10 bases from J, the junction contained 3 bases not matched to a gene. CDR3 size: 13 residues. The V gene's germline CDR1 is SGHTA and CDR2 FQGNSA. Written as DNA, the CDR3 is TGTGCCAGCAGCCTCGGACTAGCGGGGGAGCAGTTCTTC. Translated: CASSLGLAGEQFF. Filled out from reference TRBV7-2 and TRBJ2-1, the complete variable domain reads GAGVSQSPSNKVTEKGKDVELRCDPISGHTALYWYRQSLGQGLEFLIYFQGNSAPDKSGLPSDRFSAERTGGSVSTLTIQRTQQEDSAVYLCASSLGLAGEQFFGPGTRLTVL.

The chain recombines TRBV19 with TRBJ2-5; 10 nucleotides agree with TRBD1. Germline-derived CDR1 and CDR2 are LNHDA and SQIVND (reference sequence). This CDR3 spans 18 amino acids. Trimming removed 4 bases from V and 2 bases from J; junction bases left unmatched: 13. CDR3 nucleotide sequence: TGTGCCAGTAGTAGCAGCCCAGGGACAGGGGATTCACAAGAGACCCAGTACTTC. The encoded protein is CASSSSPGTGDSQETQYF.

The rearrangement joins TRBV27 to TRBJ1-1; weak D call: TRBD1 (5 bases). The CDR3 runs 17 residues. Between the trimmed V and J ends, which lost 4 bases and 3 bases, there was a span of 21 bases. CDR1 and CDR2 from the germline V gene are MNHEY and SMNVEV (reference sequence). In DNA form, the CDR3 reads TGTGCCAGCAGTTCCGCCGGGGGTGGAGAACCGGACACTGAAGCTTTCTTT. This encodes CASSSAGGGEPDTEAFF.

The rearrangement joins TRBV4-2 to TRBJ1-1; a weak D match, TRBD1 (5 bases). Per germline, CDR1 LGHNA and CDR2 YNFKEQ. The CDR3 is 18 amino acids. The V end lost 1 base, the J end lost 1 base, and 19 bases lay between the germline ends. CDR3 DNA sequence: TGTGCCAGCAGCCAAGGAAAATGGGGGGAATCACCGAACACTGAAGCTTTCTTT. It translates to CASSQGKWGESPNTEAFF.

The V call is TRBV9, the J call TRBJ2-1; 9 nucleotides line up with TRBD2. Trimming cost V 3 bases and J 8 bases; bases outside gene matches: 9. The CDR3 has 15 residues. Germline CDR1 reads SGDLS; CDR2 reads YYNGEE. CDR3 residues: CASSASGDPRDEQFF. DNA of the CDR3: TGTGCCAGCAGCGCTAGCGGGGACCCCCGGGATGAGCAGTTCTTC.

This clone was seen a single time. The rearrangement uses TRBV6-5 and TRBJ2-7, with a weak D call TRBD2 (6 bases). This CDR3 has 14 amino acids. CDR1 is MNHEY and CDR2 is SVGAGI in the germline V gene. The V and J ends lost 5 bases and 3 bases respectively, with 14 bases between them. The CDR3 here is CASSATGLYYEQYF. Here the CDR3 DNA reads TGTGCCAGCAGTGCGACGGGACTTTACTACGAGCAGTACTTC.

The V gene is TRBV10-3, the J gene TRBJ2-7; possible D gene TRBD2, 5 bases. Trimming removed 4 bases at V and 2 bases at J, with 6 bases between. The germline V gene encodes CDR1 ENHRY and CDR2 SYGVKD. The CDR3 loop spans 12 amino acids. DNA of the CDR3: TGTGCCATCAGTGTCGGGACCTACGAGCAGTACTTC. This codes for CAISVGTYEQYF.

The CDR3 nucleotides read TGCGCCAGCAGTCCGACTAGCGGGGGTCCCTACGAGCAGTACTTC. Residues: CASSPTSGGPYEQYF. The chain links TRBV10-1 to TRBJ2-7; TRBD2 aligns across 12 bases. V trimming: 5 bases; J trimming: 2 bases; junction bases outside the gene matches: 4. The CDR3 is made up of 15 amino acids. CDR1 and CDR2 from the germline V gene are WNHNN and SYGVQD (reference sequence).

This chain uses TRBV11-3 with TRBJ2-3; 7 bases map to TRBD1. The CDR3 spans 16 residues. V lost 2 bases to trimming and J lost 3 bases; unmatched junction nucleotides: 8. The germline CDR1 and CDR2 sequences are SGHNT and YENEEA. CDR3 region: CASSLNPGGGTDTQYF. CDR3 in DNA: TGTGCCAGCAGCTTAAACCCAGGGGGTGGTACAGATACGCAGTATTTT.

The V call is TRBV5-5, the J call TRBJ2-5; no clear D. There are 11 residues in the CDR3. Germline CDR1 is SGHKS and CDR2 is YYEKEE (reference sequence). The V end lost 4 bases, the J end lost 5 bases, and 6 bases lay between the germline ends. The CDR3 DNA reads TGTGCCAGCAGCCCCCTGGAGACCCAGTACTTC. Translation: CASSPLETQYF.

This chain joins TRBV4-3 and TRBJ1-5, with 7 bases matching TRBD1. The germline V gene has CDR1 LGHNA and CDR2 YSLEER. The CDR3 contains 18 residues. J gave up 2 bases and V 0 bases, and 10 bases lay outside the gene matches. CDR3 in amino acids: CASSQDYFFGTGNQPQHF. In DNA, the CDR3 is TGCGCCAGCAGCCAAGATTATTTTTTCGGGACAGGCAATCAGCCCCAGCATTTT.

The chain is built from TRBV4-3 and TRBJ1-4; D gene ambiguous. CDR3 length: 15 residues. Looked up from germline, CDR1 is LGHNA and CDR2 is YSLEER. The V end lost 0 bases, the J end lost 0 bases, and 5 bases lay between the germline ends. CDR3 amino acids: CASSQDGATNEKLFF. CDR3 nucleotides: TGCGCCAGCAGCCAAGACGGAGCAACTAATGAAAAACTGTTTTTT.

The V and J genes are TRBV27 and TRBJ1-1; D is perhaps TRBD1 (5 bases). V lost 7 bases, J lost 5 bases, and 26 bases lay in between. From germline, CDR1 is MNHEY and CDR2 SMNVEV (reference sequence). CDR3 length: 17 amino acids. The chain's CDR3 is CASTAGEGRSGWTEAFF. For the CDR3, the DNA is TGTGCCAGCACAGCCGGTGAGGGGAGGTCAGGTTGGACTGAAGCTTTCTTT.

DNA of the CDR3: TGCGCCAGCAGCCAAGATTATCGTTCCAGGTTTCATGAAAAACTGTTTTTT. It yields the protein CASSQDYRSRFHEKLFF. The chain couples TRBV4-3 to TRBJ1-4; D is ambiguous. Germline CDR1 LGHNA, CDR2 YSLEER. Trimming removed 0 bases from V and 6 bases from J, with 17 bases in between. This CDR3 comprises 17 residues.

This chain uses TRBV2 with TRBJ1-1; D remains ambiguous. V lost 8 bases and J lost 7, with 17 bases in between. The germline V gene has CDR1 SNHLY and CDR2 FYNNEI. This CDR3 spans 13 amino acids. The CDR3 DNA reads as TGTGCCAGCTTCAGAGAGGGAAGCATTGAAGCTTTCTTT. The encoded protein is CASFREGSIEAFF.

The CDR3, as DNA: TGTGCCAGCAGCTTAGGTCCACCCAGCTCTGGAAACACCATATATTTT. Its protein product is CASSLGPPSSGNTIYF. V gene TRBV11-3 combines with J gene TRBJ1-3, with no clear D. The germline V gene has CDR1 SGHNT and CDR2 YENEEA. CDR3 length: 16 residues. V dropped 1 base and J dropped 0 bases, with 10 bases sitting between them.

The V gene is TRBV2, the J gene TRBJ2-2, with D hard to call. This CDR3 contains 16 residues. Germline CDR1 reads SNHLY; CDR2 reads FYNNEI. The ends were cut back, 6 bases at V and 6 bases at J, with 20 bases in the middle. The DNA for the CDR3 is TGTGCCAGCAGCCAGGCCGGTCCCCAAGCTCCCGGGGAGCTGTTTTTT. Translating gives CASSQAGPQAPGELFF.

There are a few counts of this clone. The chain links TRBV10-1 to TRBJ1-6; D is unclear. V dropped 6 bases and J dropped 9 bases, with 9 bases sitting between them. The CDR3 loop spans 12 amino acids. Germline-derived CDR1 and CDR2 are WNHNN and SYGVQD (reference sequence). CDR3: CASRLLSSPLHF. CDR3 bases: TGCGCCAGCAGACTTCTTAGTTCACCCCTCCACTTT.

This chain uses TRBV7-8 with TRBJ2-1; TRBD2 matches 10 bases. The germline CDR1 and CDR2 sequences are SGHVS and FQNEAQ. The CDR3 loop spans 18 amino acids. Trimming at V came to 5 bases and at J to 0 bases, leaving 10 bases not matched to a gene. The CDR3 DNA reads as TGTGCCAGCAGCCTGGCTAGCGGGGGCCTAAGCTCCTACAATGAGCAGTTCTTC. Its translation is CASSLASGGLSSYNEQFF.

The chain has TRBV2 and TRBJ2-5; D call uncertain. Germline V lookup: CDR1 SNHLY, CDR2 FYNNEI. The V end was cut by 11 bases, the J end by 2 bases, with 3 bases between. The CDR3 has 9 amino acids. The CDR3 coding sequence is TGTGCCTCACAAGAGACCCAGTACTTC. Translating gives CASQETQYF.

The rearrangement joins TRBV11-2 to TRBJ2-3, with TRBD2 matching over 8 bases. The CDR3 sequence is 16 residues long. V was pared by 1 base and J by 4 bases, with 7 bases of the junction left unmatched. The germline V gene has CDR1 SGHAT and CDR2 FQNNGV. The CDR3, as DNA: TGTGCCAGCAGCTTAGTACCGGGGGGGCGGGCAGATACGCAGTATTTT. Its protein is CASSLVPGGRADTQYF.